The rows below give T cell receptor beta chains drawn from one sample of a study of T-cell reconstitution after alpha-beta-depleted transplantation in children. A single record per CDR3 protein comes from TCRdb applying MiXCR to the PCR reads. The table lists about 260,000 distinct CDR3 sequences, roughly 10% of them singletons. The sample here was peripheral blood, taken 180 days after TCRalphabeta/CD19-depleted stem cell transplant. All receptors come from a male patient between 2 and 15 years old who had a stem cell transplant for chronic granulomatous disease, so the T cells may come from the graft donor. Both conserved end residues are part of each CDR3. D genes are given only for firm matches. Only part of the rows carry a size: once, few, many, or a class if the clone is expanded.

many	NA	TRBV20-1	TRBJ2-1	CSARALHNEQFF	TGCAGTGCTAGAGCACTCCACAATGAGCAGTTCTTC
NA	NA	TRBV29-1	TRBJ2-3	CSVDRVICTDTQYF	TGCAGCGTTGACAGGGTGATCTGCACAGATACGCAATATTTT
many	TRBD2	TRBV29-1	TRBJ2-1	CSVEDRAGGWNEQFF	TGCAGCGTTGAAGACCGCGCGGGAGGGTGGAATGAGCAGTTCTTC
many	NA	TRBV7-3	TRBJ2-1	CASSRSSEGEQFF	TGTGCCAGCAGCCGTTCCTCAGAGGGTGAGCAGTTCTTC
many	TRBD2	TRBV6-2/TRBV6-3	TRBJ2-7	CASSLVTSGRPPVSYEQYF	TGTGCCAGCAGTCTTGTCACTAGCGGGAGGCCTCCCGTGTCCTACGAGCAGTACTTC
many	NA	TRBV12-3/TRBV12-4	TRBJ2-1	CASTVLHEQFF	TGTGCCAGCACCGTCCTCCATGAGCAGTTCTTC
few	NA	TRBV6-5	TRBJ1-2	CASSYPSAGEGYGYTF	TGTGCCAGCAGTTACCCTTCCGCAGGGGAGGGCTATGGCTACACCTTC
many	TRBD1	TRBV10-1	TRBJ2-2	CASSGRQGSTGELFF	TGCGCCAGCAGTGGACGACAGGGGAGCACCGGGGAGCTGTTTTTT
many	NA	TRBV28	TRBJ1-3	CASTYPASGNTIYF	TGTGCCAGCACATATCCGGCCTCTGGAAACACCATATATTTT
many	TRBD2	TRBV20-1	TRBJ2-1	CSARGLAEYNEQFF	TGCAGTGCTAGGGGTCTAGCGGAGTACAATGAGCAGTTCTTC
many	NA	TRBV15	TRBJ1-5	CATSRGRGDQPQHF	TGTGCCACCAGCAGAGGACGGGGGGATCAGCCCCAGCATTTT
many	TRBD2	TRBV28	TRBJ2-1	CASSLLPGTSGSRSYNEQFF	TGTGCCAGCAGTTTATTACCCGGGACTAGCGGGAGTCGATCCTACAATGAGCAGTTCTTC
many	TRBD1	TRBV29-1	TRBJ1-2	CSVEGTGANYGYTF	TGCAGCGTTGAAGGGACAGGCGCCAACTATGGCTACACCTTC
NA	TRBD1	TRBV12-3/TRBV12-4	TRBJ1-1	CAVGETGGKTEAFF	TGTGCCGTTGGTGAGACAGGGGGAAAGACTGAAGCTTTCTTT
few	TRBD1	TRBV5-1	TRBJ1-1	CASGTGNTEAFF	TGCGCCAGCGGGACAGGGAACACTGAAGCTTTCTTT
many	NA	TRBV7-2	TRBJ2-3	CASSLVSLWDTQYF	TGTGCCAGCAGCTTAGTATCCCTGTGGGATACGCAGTATTTT
many	NA	TRBV29-1	TRBJ2-3	CSVVVSLTDTQYF	TGCAGCGTTGTTGTGTCCCTCACAGATACGCAGTATTTT
many	TRBD1	TRBV18	TRBJ1-5	CASPKEGAVCNQPQHF	TGTGCCAGCCCAAAGGAGGGGGCGGTATGTAATCAGCCCCAGCATTTT
many	NA	TRBV3-1	TRBJ2-1	CASSQGWETSGSSDEQFF	TGTGCCAGCAGCCAAGGCTGGGAGACTAGTGGGTCTTCGGATGAGCAGTTCTTC
few	TRBD2	TRBV5-1	TRBJ2-4	CASSLGLAGGSGIQYF	TGCGCCAGCAGCCTCGGACTAGCGGGAGGGAGCGGCATTCAGTACTTC
NA	NA	TRBV20-1	TRBJ2-7	CSASVGKTYEQYF	TGCAGTGCTAGCGTAGGGAAAACCTACGAGCAGTACTTC
many	NA	TRBV7-8	TRBJ1-1	CASSLEQNTEAFF	TGTGCCAGCAGCTTAGAACAGAACACTGAAGCTTTCTTT
NA	TRBD2	TRBV4-1	TRBJ2-2	CASSQDGRGRAPGGELFF	TGCGCCAGCAGCCAAGATGGCCGCGGGAGGGCACCTGGCGGGGAGCTGTTTTTT
many	TRBD2	TRBV7-9	TRBJ2-3	CASRTTSGDGTDTQYF	TGTGCCAGCAGGACCACTAGCGGGGATGGGACAGATACGCAGTATTTT
many	NA	TRBV19	TRBJ1-5	CASTPEGPNQPQHF	TGTGCCAGTACCCCCGAGGGACCCAATCAGCCCCAGCATTTT
many	NA	TRBV7-3	TRBJ2-2	CASSFQGTGELFF	TGTGCCAGCAGCTTTCAAGGGACCGGGGAGCTGTTTTTT